This TCR beta chain was documented in a study of shared T cell receptors in the human thymus. Profiled with immunoSEQ multiplex PCR; TCRdb holds only in-frame clones, not every one. The sample records approximately 730,000 clones, approximately 85% being singletons. Germline V gene sequence: CDR1 LGHNA, CDR2 YSLEER. V was clipped by 4 bases and J by 1 base, with 15 bases between them. The CDR3 extends over 16 amino acids. These data also formed part of another study, on human thymus T cells. That paper notes: V and J gene usage appeared biased in thymic and blood repertoires.

Sample: thymocytes. This chain uses TRBV4-3 with TRBJ2-3; D call uncertain. This clonotype originated in a girl in the first two years of life with a congenital heart defect. CDR3 residues: CASSRSWASRTDTQYF. Written as DNA, the CDR3 is TGCGCCAGCAGCCGGTCGTGGGCATCACGCACAGATACGCAGTATTTT.